These T cell receptor beta chains were read from a single sample in a study of blood T cell repertoires in COVID-19. The assay was immunoSEQ multiplex PCR, and TCRdb's table has in-frame clones only and misses some. The sample holds roughly 100,000 clones; about 87% are singletons and the top ten take 10% to 15%. Sample: peripheral blood. The origin of the receptors is a human donor in a cohort sampled during active or convalescent COVID-19. Both conserved end residues are part of each CDR3. The order of the fields is D gene, V gene, clone size, J gene, CDR3 protein, CDR3 DNA. D genes are given only for firm matches. Expanded clones get a size class; other rows say once, few or many, or leave the size out.

>.|TRBV3-1/TRBV3-2|few|TRBJ2-1
CASSQDGGVPNEQFF
TGTGCCAGCAGCCAAGATGGCGGGGTACCCAATGAGCAGTTCTTC
>TRBD1|TRBV9|.|TRBJ2-3
CASDIGDSSHTDTQYF
TGTGCCAGTGACATTGGGGACAGCTCCCATACAGATACGCAGTATTTT
>.|TRBV7-2|.|TRBJ2-2
CASSLDYTRGRELFF
TGTGCCAGCAGCTTAGATTATACACGAGGGCGGGAGCTGTTTTTT
>.|TRBV9|once|TRBJ2-5
CASSVGEDRISETQYF
TGTGCCAGCAGCGTAGGCGAGGACAGAATTAGCGAGACCCAGTACTTC
>.|TRBV5-1|many|TRBJ1-1
CASSLGSGQLNTEAFF
TGCGCCAGCAGCTTGGGGTCCGGACAGTTGAACACTGAAGCTTTCTTT
>.|TRBV6-1|.|TRBJ2-3
CASRESHGGLTDTQYF
TGTGCCAGCAGGGAAAGTCATGGAGGACTCACAGATACGCAGTATTTT
>TRBD2|TRBV5-1|.|TRBJ2-1
CASSLSTSGGLNEQFF
TGCGCCAGCAGCTTGTCTACTAGCGGGGGTCTCAATGAGCAGTTCTTC
>.|TRBV7-3|.|TRBJ2-4
CASSTGSKNIQYF
TGTGCCAGCTCTACAGGGTCCAAAAACATTCAGTACTTC
>.|TRBV7-9|.|TRBJ2-7
CASTRGETYEQYF
TGTGCCAGCACCCGCGGGGAAACCTACGAGCAGTACTTC
>TRBD1|TRBV7-7|once|TRBJ2-3
CASSKDRNTDTQYF
TGTGCTAGCTCAAAGGACAGGAACACAGATACGCAGTATTTT
>.|TRBV11-2|.|TRBJ1-6
CASSSRGVDHSPLHF
TGTGCCAGCAGCTCGCGGGGGGTCGACCATTCACCCCTCCACTTT
>.|TRBV12-1|.|TRBJ2-1
CASSSGTSYNNEQFF
TGTGCCAGCAGCTCCGGGACTAGCTATAACAATGAGCAGTTCTTC
>.|TRBV27|once|TRBJ2-5
CASREQGLETQYF
TGTGCCAGCAGGGAGCAGGGGCTAGAGACCCAGTACTTC
>TRBD1|TRBV2|.|TRBJ2-7
CASRPGTGRIYEQYF
TGTGCCAGCCGCCCCGGGACAGGGCGCATTTACGAGCAGTACTTC
>TRBD2|TRBV5-1|.|TRBJ2-5
CASSLEIFGASGQETQYF
TGCGCCAGCAGCTTGGAAATATTCGGGGCTAGCGGACAAGAGACCCAGTACTTC
>.|TRBV10-3|.|TRBJ1-6
CAISTVGGNSPLHF
TGTGCCATCAGTACGGTAGGGGGAAATTCACCCCTCCACTTT
>TRBD2|TRBV7-3|.|TRBJ2-7
CASSLFSGGGDYEQYF
TGTGCCAGCAGCTTATTCTCTGGTGGGGGGGACTACGAGCAGTACTTC
>.|TRBV19|.|TRBJ2-7
CARWGGAKAYEQYF
TGTGCCAGGTGGGGGGGCGCTAAGGCCTACGAGCAGTACTTC
>.|TRBV20-1|.|TRBJ1-1
CSARRTEAFF
TGCAGTGCTAGGCGGACTGAAGCTTTCTTT
>.|TRBV7-2|once|TRBJ2-1
CASSLQVSSYNEQFF
TGTGCCAGCAGCTTACAGGTGAGCTCCTACAATGAGCAGTTCTTC
>TRBD1|TRBV5-5|.|TRBJ1-1
CASSLMTGLILGTEAFF
TGTGCCAGCAGCCTGATGACAGGGCTAATATTGGGCACTGAAGCTTTCTTT
>TRBD1|TRBV18|.|TRBJ1-1
CASFRDRDTEAFF
TGTGCCAGCTTCCGGGACAGGGACACTGAAGCTTTCTTT
>TRBD1|TRBV7-2|few|TRBJ2-7
CASSAESTGGSYEQYF
TGTGCCAGCAGCGCTGAGTCGACAGGGGGCTCCTACGAGCAGTACTTC
>.|TRBV15|.|TRBJ1-2
CATSRETGSVYGYTF
TGTGCCACCAGCAGAGAAACAGGATCCGTCTATGGCTACACCTTC
>.|TRBV19|.|TRBJ1-3
CASSPGGNTIYF
TGTGCCAGTAGTCCGGGTGGAAACACCATATATTTT
>TRBD1|TRBV27|few|TRBJ1-2
CASSNIQGAEDGYTF
TGTGCCAGCAGCAACATTCAGGGGGCTGAGGATGGCTACACCTTC
>TRBD1|TRBV19|few|TRBJ2-7
CASSKDRDYEQYF
TGTGCCAGTAGTAAAGACAGGGACTACGAGCAGTACTTC
>TRBD1|TRBV7-9|.|TRBJ1-4
CASSLRTGANEKLFF
TGTGCCAGCAGCTTAAGGACAGGGGCAAATGAAAAACTGTTTTTT
>TRBD1|TRBV3-1/TRBV3-2|.|TRBJ1-2
CASSQRTGGGYTF
TGTGCCAGCAGCCAACGGACAGGGGGAGGCTACACCTTC
>.|TRBV19|.|TRBJ1-2
CASSISPGYYGYTF
TGTGCCAGTAGTATTAGCCCCGGTTACTATGGCTACACCTTC
>.|TRBV20-1|.|TRBJ2-7
CSARVRGWQYF
TGCAGTGCTAGGGTGAGAGGGTGGCAGTACTTC
>.|TRBV3-1/TRBV3-2|few|TRBJ1-1
CASSPRNRGNTEAFF
TGTGCCAGCAGCCCCCGGAATCGGGGAAACACTGAAGCTTTCTTT
>.|TRBV15|.|TRBJ2-6
CATSGDSSGANVLTF
TGTGCCACCAGCGGAGACAGTTCTGGGGCCAACGTCCTGACTTTC
>.|TRBV5-6|.|TRBJ2-7
CASSPGAGQIEQYF
TGTGCCAGCAGTCCCGGAGCCGGACAGATCGAGCAGTACTTC
>.|TRBV28|.|TRBJ1-5
CASSLNYSNQPQHF
TGTGCCAGCAGTTTAAATTATAGCAATCAGCCCCAGCATTTT
>TRBD1|TRBV6-6|.|TRBJ2-7
CASSYVQGKGYEQYF
TGTGCCAGCAGTTACGTACAGGGGAAGGGCTACGAGCAGTACTTC
>TRBD1|TRBV7-6|.|TRBJ1-4
CASSNPGQGYEKLFF
TGTGCCAGCAGTAACCCGGGACAGGGATATGAAAAACTGTTTTTT
>TRBD1|TRBV9|few|TRBJ1-2
CASSPHDRDGYTF
TGTGCCAGCAGCCCTCACGACAGGGATGGCTACACCTTC
>TRBD1|TRBV29-1|once|TRBJ1-4
CSVAWALQGTRVNEKLFF
TGCAGCGTCGCCTGGGCCCTACAGGGGACCCGGGTAAATGAAAAACTGTTTTTT
>.|TRBV5-1|.|TRBJ2-5
CASSLLGGETQYF
TGCGCCAGCAGCTTGCTGGGAGGAGAGACCCAGTACTTC
>TRBD1|TRBV24-1|few|TRBJ2-7
CATSEQPGGEQYF
TGTGCCACCAGTGAGCAGCCAGGGGGCGAGCAGTACTTC
>TRBD1|TRBV20-1|.|TRBJ1-1
CSASQGSGQGFTEAFF
TGCAGTGCTAGTCAAGGATCGGGACAGGGGTTTACTGAAGCTTTCTTT
>.|TRBV4-1|.|TRBJ1-2
CASSRDINYGYTF
TGCGCCAGCAGCCGAGACATTAACTATGGCTACACCTTC
>.|TRBV28|.|TRBJ1-3
CASSSPPGVNSGNTIYF
TGTGCCAGCAGTTCCCCTCCCGGGGTCAACTCTGGAAACACCATATATTTT
>.|TRBV4-2|.|TRBJ2-1
CASSQEGGGREQFF
TGTGCCAGCAGCCAAGAGGGAGGTGGCCGGGAGCAGTTCTTC
>TRBD1|TRBV6-5|.|TRBJ1-3
CASRPDRATGNTIYF
TGTGCCAGCAGACCAGACAGGGCCACTGGAAACACCATATATTTT
>TRBD1|TRBV3-1/TRBV3-2|.|TRBJ2-2
CASRGTGAANTGELFF
TGTGCCAGCAGGGGAACAGGGGCGGCGAACACCGGGGAGCTGTTTTTT
>.|TRBV15|.|TRBJ2-6
CATSRQASGANVLTF
TGTGCCACCAGCAGACAGGCCTCTGGGGCCAACGTCCTGACTTTC
>.|TRBV30|.|TRBJ2-5
CAWRDTFQETQYF
TGTGCCTGGAGGGACACCTTCCAAGAGACCCAGTACTTC
>.|TRBV5-1|.|TRBJ1-6
CASSWQGSNNSPLHF
TGCGCCAGCAGCTGGCAGGGTTCGAATAATTCACCCCTCCACTTT
>.|TRBV11-2|.|TRBJ1-4
CASSSTFLGQLSTNEKLFF
TGTGCCAGCAGCTCTACTTTTCTCGGACAGTTGAGCACTAATGAAAAACTGTTTTTT